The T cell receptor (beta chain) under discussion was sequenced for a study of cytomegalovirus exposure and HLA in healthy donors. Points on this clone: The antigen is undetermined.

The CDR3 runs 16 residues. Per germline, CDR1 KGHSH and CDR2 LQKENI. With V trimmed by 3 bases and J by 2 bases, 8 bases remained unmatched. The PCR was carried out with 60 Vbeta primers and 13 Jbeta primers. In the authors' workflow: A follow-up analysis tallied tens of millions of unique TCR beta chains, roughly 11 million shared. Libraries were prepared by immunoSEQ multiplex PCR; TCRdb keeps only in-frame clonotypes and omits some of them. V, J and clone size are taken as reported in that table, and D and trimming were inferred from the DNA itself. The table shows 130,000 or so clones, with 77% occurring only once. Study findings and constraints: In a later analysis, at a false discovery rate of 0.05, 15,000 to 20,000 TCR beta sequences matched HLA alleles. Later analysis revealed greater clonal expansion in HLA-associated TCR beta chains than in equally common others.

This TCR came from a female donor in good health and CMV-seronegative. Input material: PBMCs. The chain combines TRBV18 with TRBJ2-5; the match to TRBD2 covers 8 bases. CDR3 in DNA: TGTGCCAGCTCACCCCGGGAGGGAAGGAGTCAAGAGACCCAGTACTTC. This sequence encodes CASSPREGRSQETQYF.